This TCR beta chain was sequenced during a study of blood T cell repertoires in COVID-19. On the study more broadly: Samples came from the United States, Italy and Spain, spanning acute and convalescent COVID-19. Sample material is recorded as cDNA or gDNA derived from T cells, B-cell-depleted T cells, or PBMCs.

Authors' analysis steps: Estimates of nucleated cell counts were drawn from the amplification of reference gene primers. Profiling relied on immunoSEQ multiplex PCR, and the TCRdb table lists in-frame clones only, not all of them. V and J calls and clone size are copied from that table; D and trimming were computed from the DNA. The sample gives about 110,000 clones, around 86% of which show up once; roughly 7.9% is in the top ten. This clone is a singleton in its sample. The CDR3 is 13 amino acids. CDR1 is SEHNR and CDR2 is FQNEAQ in the germline V gene (reference sequence). V lost 6 bases and J lost 10; bases outside the gene matches: 5.

This chain links TRBV7-9 with TRBJ1-6, with 8 positions matching TRBD1. This clonotype was sampled from a man in his 70s with acute or convalescent COVID-19. The source material was peripheral blood. The CDR3 DNA follows: TGTGCCAGCAGATCCGACAGGGGCTCACCCCTCCACTTT. Amino acid sequence: CASRSDRGSPLHF.